This is a list of T cell receptor beta chains from one sample in a study of T cell responses to AZD1222 COVID-19 vaccine. Generated by immunoSEQ multiplex PCR, the TCRdb table keeps only in-frame clones and is missing some. The sample holds more than 85,000 clones, more than 90% seen once. The specimen was peripheral blood, collected 28 days after the second AZD1222 dose. These receptors were obtained from an adult who received the AZD1222 COVID-19 vaccine. The CDR3 runs from the conserved cysteine through the conserved F or W. Each record gives: V gene, J gene, clone size, D gene, CDR3 protein, CDR3 DNA. A D gene is named only where the DNA matches it firmly. Clone size is shown for a subset of rows, as once, few, many or a class of expanded clone.

v_gene: TRBV11-3
j_gene: TRBJ1-1
abundance: NA
d_gene: NA
CDR3aa: CASSQQMGTEAFF
CDR3nt: TGTGCCAGCAGTCAACAAATGGGGACAGAAGCTTTCTTT

v_gene: TRBV28
j_gene: TRBJ1-5
abundance: NA
d_gene: NA
CDR3aa: CASSLDGRGDQPQHF
CDR3nt: TGTGCCAGCAGTTTAGACGGGAGGGGGGATCAGCCCCAGCATTTT

v_gene: TRBV18
j_gene: TRBJ2-3
abundance: NA
d_gene: NA
CDR3aa: CASSQYRDTQYF
CDR3nt: TGTGCCAGCTCACAGTACCGAGATACGCAGTATTTT

v_gene: TRBV11-3
j_gene: TRBJ1-1
abundance: NA
d_gene: NA
CDR3aa: CASSLTPPRGRFLTEAFF
CDR3nt: TGTGCCAGCAGCTTGACACCCCCTAGGGGCAGATTTTTAACTGAAGCTTTCTTT

v_gene: TRBV4-3
j_gene: TRBJ2-1
abundance: NA
d_gene: NA
CDR3aa: CASSQDHSYNEQFF
CDR3nt: TGCGCCAGCAGCCAAGATCACTCGTACAATGAGCAGTTCTTC

v_gene: TRBV7-9
j_gene: TRBJ2-1
abundance: NA
d_gene: NA
CDR3aa: CASSFGGYNEQFF
CDR3nt: TGTGCCAGCAGCTTCGGGGGCTACAATGAGCAGTTCTTC

v_gene: TRBV5-1
j_gene: TRBJ1-6
abundance: NA
d_gene: NA
CDR3aa: CASRQTAEYSPLHF
CDR3nt: TGCGCCAGCAGACAGACAGCGGAATACTCACCCCTCCACTTT

v_gene: TRBV10-1
j_gene: TRBJ2-4
abundance: NA
d_gene: NA
CDR3aa: CASSEGTPKNIQYF
CDR3nt: TGCGCCAGCAGTGAGGGGACACCGAAAAACATTCAGTACTTC

v_gene: TRBV7-2
j_gene: TRBJ1-5
abundance: once
d_gene: NA
CDR3aa: CASSLGGIGQPQHF
CDR3nt: TGTGCCAGCAGCTTAGGGGGGATTGGGCAGCCCCAGCATTTT

v_gene: TRBV6-1
j_gene: TRBJ2-7
abundance: NA
d_gene: NA
CDR3aa: CASSEAGGEPTYEQYF
CDR3nt: TGTGCCAGCAGTGAAGCGGGCGGGGAGCCCACATACGAGCAGTACTTC

v_gene: TRBV28
j_gene: TRBJ2-5
abundance: NA
d_gene: TRBD1
CDR3aa: CASSGDSQETQYF
CDR3nt: TGTGCCAGCAGTGGGGACAGCCAAGAGACCCAGTACTTC

v_gene: TRBV30
j_gene: TRBJ1-2
abundance: NA
d_gene: NA
CDR3aa: CAWGSNYGYTF
CDR3nt: TGTGCCTGGGGGAGTAACTATGGCTACACCTTC

v_gene: TRBV10-3
j_gene: TRBJ1-5
abundance: few
d_gene: TRBD1
CDR3aa: CAISDVAGGGQPQHF
CDR3nt: TGTGCCATCAGTGACGTGGCAGGGGGTGGCCAGCCCCAGCATTTT

v_gene: TRBV7-3
j_gene: TRBJ2-3
abundance: NA
d_gene: TRBD1
CDR3aa: CASSQGQYTDTQYF
CDR3nt: TGTGCCAGCAGCCAGGGACAGTACACAGATACGCAGTATTTT

v_gene: TRBV5-1
j_gene: TRBJ2-5
abundance: NA
d_gene: NA
CDR3aa: CASSTGTPRETQYF
CDR3nt: TGCGCCAGCAGCACGGGGACACCAAGGGAGACCCAGTACTTC

v_gene: TRBV2
j_gene: TRBJ2-1
abundance: NA
d_gene: NA
CDR3aa: CASRREADNEQFF
CDR3nt: TGTGCCAGCAGGAGGGAAGCTGACAATGAGCAGTTCTTC

v_gene: TRBV11-2
j_gene: TRBJ2-7
abundance: NA
d_gene: NA
CDR3aa: CASSLASPYEQYF
CDR3nt: TGTGCCAGCAGCTTAGCTAGCCCCTACGAGCAGTACTTC

v_gene: TRBV3-1/TRBV3-2
j_gene: TRBJ1-6
abundance: NA
d_gene: NA
CDR3aa: CASSLGRGWIHF
CDR3nt: TGTGCCAGCAGCCTTGGACGGGGATGGATCCACTTT

v_gene: TRBV7-2
j_gene: TRBJ1-6
abundance: NA
d_gene: NA
CDR3aa: CASSFSSYSYNSPLHF
CDR3nt: TGTGCCAGCAGCTTTTCCAGCTACTCCTATAATTCACCCCTCCACTTT

v_gene: TRBV19
j_gene: TRBJ2-7
abundance: once
d_gene: NA
CDR3aa: CASKVTRGGNEQYF
CDR3nt: TGTGCCAGTAAAGTTACCAGGGGTGGAAACGAGCAGTACTTC

v_gene: TRBV27
j_gene: TRBJ2-5
abundance: NA
d_gene: NA
CDR3aa: CASRLVRAPQETQYF
CDR3nt: TGTGCCAGCAGGCTTGTCAGGGCCCCCCAAGAGACCCAGTACTTC

v_gene: TRBV18
j_gene: TRBJ1-4
abundance: NA
d_gene: NA
CDR3aa: CASGAGVSNEKLFF
CDR3nt: TGTGCCAGCGGCGCAGGGGTTTCTAATGAAAAACTGTTTTTT

v_gene: TRBV18
j_gene: TRBJ1-1
abundance: NA
d_gene: NA
CDR3aa: CASSPRKGRAEAFF
CDR3nt: TGTGCCAGCTCACCACGAAAGGGGAGGGCTGAAGCTTTCTTT

v_gene: TRBV27
j_gene: TRBJ2-5
abundance: NA
d_gene: NA
CDR3aa: CASSLSHQVQETQYF
CDR3nt: TGTGCCAGCAGTTTATCCCACCAAGTCCAAGAGACCCAGTACTTC

v_gene: TRBV6-4
j_gene: TRBJ2-5
abundance: NA
d_gene: TRBD2
CDR3aa: CASTTPGGGMETQYF
CDR3nt: TGTGCCAGCACCACTCCCGGCGGGGGGATGGAGACCCAGTACTTC

v_gene: TRBV14
j_gene: TRBJ2-3
abundance: NA
d_gene: TRBD2
CDR3aa: CASSQGRGGLGYTQYF
CDR3nt: TGTGCCAGCAGCCAAGGCCGCGGGGGGCTGGGTTATACGCAGTATTTT

v_gene: TRBV7-2
j_gene: TRBJ1-5
abundance: few
d_gene: NA
CDR3aa: CASSSQGGAQPQHF
CDR3nt: TGTGCCAGCAGCTCTCAGGGAGGAGCTCAGCCCCAGCATTTT

v_gene: TRBV29-1
j_gene: TRBJ1-1
abundance: NA
d_gene: NA
CDR3aa: CSVVLQGSYAEAFF
CDR3nt: TGCAGCGTTGTTCTTCAGGGGTCTTACGCTGAAGCTTTCTTT

v_gene: TRBV11-3
j_gene: TRBJ2-7
abundance: NA
d_gene: TRBD2
CDR3aa: CASSPGTRGEQYF
CDR3nt: TGTGCCAGCAGCCCAGGGACTAGAGGCGAGCAGTACTTC

v_gene: TRBV4-1
j_gene: TRBJ2-3
abundance: NA
d_gene: NA
CDR3aa: CASSQGGSVVGTSTDTQYF
CDR3nt: TGCGCCAGCAGCCAAGGCGGGTCGGTGGTGGGGACTAGCACAGATACGCAGTATTTT

v_gene: TRBV5-6
j_gene: TRBJ1-3
abundance: NA
d_gene: NA
CDR3aa: CASSLLPGRGNTIYF
CDR3nt: TGTGCCAGCAGCTTGTTGCCAGGGAGGGGAAACACCATATATTTT

v_gene: TRBV24-1
j_gene: TRBJ2-7
abundance: NA
d_gene: NA
CDR3aa: CATSDRVRGYEQYF
CDR3nt: TGTGCCACCAGTGATCGGGTCAGGGGCTACGAGCAGTACTTC

v_gene: TRBV19
j_gene: TRBJ2-5
abundance: NA
d_gene: NA
CDR3aa: CASSIPGGLETQYF
CDR3nt: TGTGCCAGTAGTATCCCGGGGGGCTTAGAGACCCAGTACTTC

v_gene: TRBV7-2
j_gene: TRBJ2-4
abundance: NA
d_gene: NA
CDR3aa: CASSKGEGGRPAKNIQYF
CDR3nt: TGTGCCAGCAGCAAAGGAGAAGGGGGGCGCCCCGCCAAAAACATTCAGTACTTC

v_gene: TRBV7-2
j_gene: TRBJ1-2
abundance: NA
d_gene: NA
CDR3aa: CASSTSGRGSYGYTF
CDR3nt: TGTGCCAGCAGCACGTCTGGGCGGGGAAGCTATGGCTACACCTTC

v_gene: TRBV9
j_gene: TRBJ1-4
abundance: NA
d_gene: TRBD1
CDR3aa: CASSVGIGGDNEKLFF
CDR3nt: TGTGCCAGCAGCGTAGGGATAGGGGGCGATAATGAAAAACTGTTTTTT

v_gene: TRBV6-2/TRBV6-3
j_gene: TRBJ1-1
abundance: NA
d_gene: NA
CDR3aa: CASSYPQGRTEAFF
CDR3nt: TGTGCCAGCAGTTACCCACAGGGACGGACTGAAGCTTTCTTT

v_gene: TRBV3-1/TRBV3-2
j_gene: TRBJ2-7
abundance: once
d_gene: NA
CDR3aa: CASTAGHRSYEQYF
CDR3nt: TGTGCCAGCACCGCAGGGCACCGCTCCTACGAGCAGTACTTC

v_gene: TRBV7-9
j_gene: TRBJ1-3
abundance: NA
d_gene: NA
CDR3aa: CASSSPYSWNSGNTIYF
CDR3nt: TGTGCCAGCAGCTCGCCCTATTCCTGGAACTCTGGAAACACCATATATTTT